The 15 T cell receptor beta chains presented below share a single source sample, sequenced in a study of T-cell memory formation after mild COVID-19. TCRdb re-derived calls from the 5' RACE reads in MiXCR, one entry per CDR3 protein. Here the sample spans tens of thousands of distinct CDR3 sequences, more than 7% being singletons. Sequencing used PBMCs or a T cell subset sorted from them (not recorded which). The receptors derive from a man younger than 35 who had mild COVID-19 (a few samples of this study predate the infection). Cell type and time point are not known.

There are many counts of this clonotype. CDR3 DNA sequence: TGCAGCGTTGGTCAGACCTATGGCTACACCTTC. Residues: CSVGQTYGYTF. The rearrangement uses TRBV29-1 and TRBJ1-2; no firm D call. This CDR3 is built from 11 residues. Trimming shortened V by 4 bases and J by 4 bases, and 7 bases separated the two germline ends. CDR1 is SQVTM, CDR2 ANQGSEA, per germline.

The DNA of the CDR3 is TGTGCCAGCAGGTACCAAGAATTCGAGCAGTACTTC. The encoded protein is CASRYQEFEQYF. V gene TRBV2 combines with J gene TRBJ2-7; the D is unclear. CDR3 size: 12 residues. V was pared by 6 bases and J by 6 bases, with 12 bases between. Per germline, CDR1 SNHLY and CDR2 FYNNEI.

This clonotype was seen many times. The CDR3 DNA is TGTGCCAGCAGCGCGACCGGGACAGGCGGTGAAAAACTGTTTTTT. Its protein is CASSATGTGGEKLFF. The chain recombines TRBV7-8 with TRBJ1-4; TRBD1 aligns across 8 bases. J gave up 7 bases and V 5 bases, and 9 bases lay outside the gene matches. Germline values: CDR1 SGHVS, CDR2 FQNEAQ. CDR3 length equals 15 residues.

Many counts were recorded for this clonotype. J is TRBJ2-1 and V is TRBV7-9, with TRBD1 matching 7 bases. This CDR3 comprises 15 residues. The germline V gene encodes CDR1 SEHNR and CDR2 FQNEAQ (reference sequence). The V gene end was trimmed by 5 bases and the J gene end by 14 bases; junction bases not matched to a gene: 18. The CDR3 protein is CASSPQGERSWVEFF. The CDR3, as DNA: TGTGCCAGCAGCCCCCAGGGGGAGCGGTCTTGGGTAGAGTTCTTC.

This clonotype was seen at least ten times. This sequence joins TRBV6-2 or TRBV6-3 and TRBJ1-1; D not resolved. The CDR3 is 13 amino acids. The ends were cut back, 2 bases at V and 2 bases at J, with 6 bases in the middle. Germline assignment: CDR1 MNHEY and CDR2 SVGEGT. CDR3 protein: CASSYATNTEAFF. In DNA, the CDR3 is TGTGCCAGCAGTTACGCTACTAACACTGAAGCTTTCTTT.

The sample holds a few counts of this clonotype. The chain is built from TRBV6-6 and TRBJ1-4, with D tentatively TRBD1 (6 bases). Germline assignment: CDR1 MNHNY and CDR2 SVGAGI (reference sequence). V lost 6 bases to trimming and J lost 6 bases, with 17 bases between them. This CDR3 spans 15 amino acids. CDR3 sequence: CASRGNRAEYEKLFF. For the CDR3, the DNA is TGTGCCAGCAGGGGTAACAGGGCCGAGTATGAAAAACTGTTTTTT.

The chain links TRBV14 to TRBJ2-5; the D is unclear. Germline assignment: CDR1 SGHDN and CDR2 FVKESK. This CDR3 has 16 residues. V was cut by 0 bases and J by 5 bases, with 16 bases left in between. The CDR3 loop reads CASSQDRPKGKETQYF. The CDR3 region has the DNA TGTGCCAGCAGCCAAGATCGGCCCAAGGGAAAGGAGACCCAGTACTTC. Full variable domain (remainder filled in from reference TRBV14 and TRBJ2-5): EAGVTQFPSHSVIEKGQTVTLRCDPISGHDNLYWYRRVMGKEIKFLLHFVKESKQDESGMPNNRFLAERTGGTYSTLKVQPAELEDSGVYFCASSQDRPKGKETQYFGPGTRLLVL.

This clonotype showed up just a few times. The V and J genes are TRBV29-1 and TRBJ1-1; no clear D. Between the trimmed V and J ends, which lost 1 base and 3 bases, there was a span of 12 bases. Germline CDR1 and CDR2: SQVTM and ANQGSEA. The CDR3 is made up of 14 amino acids. The CDR3 reads CSVEGMGWDTEAFF. The CDR3 DNA follows: TGCAGCGTTGAAGGTATGGGATGGGACACTGAAGCTTTCTTT.

This clonotype was picked up a small number of times. The V gene is TRBV27, the J gene TRBJ2-5; 11 bases fit TRBD2. The V segment lost 5 bases and the J segment 1 base; nucleotides outside the gene matches: 9. The germline CDR1 and CDR2 sequences are MNHEY and SMNVEV (reference sequence). There are 17 residues in the CDR3. As DNA, the CDR3 is TGTGCCAGCAGTGGAGGACTGACTAGCGGGGTCCAAGAGACCCAGTACTTC. It specifies CASSGGLTSGVQETQYF.

V and J are TRBV6-6 and TRBJ1-2; 7 bases align to TRBD1. With V trimmed by 5 bases and J by 4 bases, 7 bases remained unmatched. Per the germline V gene, CDR1 is MNHNY and CDR2 is SVGAGI (reference sequence). This CDR3 has 14 amino acids. The CDR3 protein is CASSQAQGFYGYTF. Here the CDR3 DNA reads TGTGCCAGCAGTCAAGCACAGGGGTTCTATGGCTACACCTTC.

This clonotype came up a few times. The V gene is TRBV29-1, the J gene TRBJ2-3; D may be TRBD2 (6 bases). V lost 4 bases to trimming and J lost 3 bases, with 17 bases between them. The length of the CDR3 is 15 residues. Germline V gives CDR1 SQVTM, CDR2 ANQGSEA. CDR3 DNA sequence: TGCAGCGTTGCCCGAGGAGGGGCTGGAACAGATACGCAGTATTTT. Protein product: CSVARGGAGTDTQYF.

CDR3 nucleotides: TGCGCCAGCAGCCAAGATGCGAACTGGGGCCAGCCCCAGCATTTT. This codes for CASSQDANWGQPQHF. The chain recombines TRBV4-1 with TRBJ1-5, with TRBD1 as a possible D gene (5 bases). The CDR3 is 15 residues long. The ends were cut back, 0 bases at V and 7 bases at J, with 13 bases in the middle. The germline V gene encodes CDR1 MGHRA and CDR2 YSYEKL.

This clonotype was seen a handful of times. The chain combines TRBV5-1 with TRBJ2-1, with D perhaps assigned TRBD1 or TRBD2 (5 bases each). V lost 7 bases, J lost 15 bases, and 20 bases lay in between. Per germline, CDR1 SGHRS and CDR2 YFSETQ. The CDR3 runs 12 residues. The CDR3 protein is CASSLGDGHLFF. In DNA, the CDR3 is TGCGCCAGCTCCCTGGGGGACGGACACCTGTTCTTC.

The gene calls are TRBV7-6 and TRBJ2-7; 12 nucleotides match TRBD2. CDR1 is SGHVS, CDR2 FNYEAQ, per germline. V shed 5 bases, J shed 2 bases, and the junction held 7 bases outside the gene matches. The CDR3 extends over 16 amino acids. In DNA form, the CDR3 reads TGTGCCAGCAGCGAGACTAGCGGGGGTGAAACCTACGAGCAGTACTTC. Its translation: CASSETSGGETYEQYF.

The table lists this clonotype with a count of one. The chain has TRBV12-3 or TRBV12-4 and TRBJ1-6; 7 nucleotides align to TRBD1. The CDR3 is made up of 13 amino acids. With 7 bases clipped from V and 6 bases from J, the junction kept 3 bases outside the gene matches. This CDR3 is CASKGQLNSPLHF. The CDR3 DNA reads as TGTGCCAGCAAGGGACAGCTTAATTCACCCCTCCACTTT.